This T cell receptor beta chain was identified in a study of blood T cell repertoires in COVID-19. V gave up 0 bases and J gave up 0 bases, with 15 bases separating them. CDR1 and CDR2 from the germline V gene are SGDLS and YYNGEE. This CDR3 has 17 amino acids. The protocol was immunoSEQ multiplex PCR, while the TCRdb copy is restricted to in-frame clones and leaves out a portion. Of hundreds of thousands of clones listed, 70% to 90% were seen once; the top ten hold over 9%. This chain uses TRBV9 with TRBJ1-1; D call uncertain. The sample was PBMCs or T cells enriched from blood (not recorded which). The TCR comes from a woman in her 40s who had recovered from COVID-19. The CDR3 spells CASSVGVTRSMNTEAFF. CDR3 bases: TGTGCCAGCAGCGTAGGGGTCACAAGGAGTATGAACACTGAAGCTTTCTTT.